The clone carrying this TCR beta chain was counted a few times. Its antigen is unidentified. This record comes from a study of identical twins. Study results and limitations: These conclusions were based on statistical analysis (cross-sectional, not following the same donors). The authors noted that invariant MAIT and iNKT cells could partly confound zero-insertion analyses.

All donors comprised healthy Caucasians. The CDR3 has 15 residues. Germline loops: CDR1 SSHAT, CDR2 FNYEAQ (reference sequence). V lost 1 base and J lost 6; bases outside the gene matches: 7. Each CDR3 protein gets one entry after TCRdb re-called the 5' RACE reads with MiXCR. The table records hundreds of thousands of distinct CDR3 sequences, 7.5% of them present only once. These data are also associated with another study on yellow fever vaccine responses in identical twins.

The clonotype comes from a woman under 30 in good health. V is TRBV7-7 and J is TRBJ2-3; 7 bases line up with TRBD2. Sequenced material: CD8+ T cells sorted from blood. CDR3 sequence reads: CASSLGRRGDDTQYF. As DNA, the CDR3 is TGTGCCAGCAGCTTAGGTCGACGGGGGGATGATACGCAGTATTTT.